This T cell receptor (beta chain) was identified in a study of cytomegalovirus exposure and HLA in healthy donors. Overall study results and limits: Donors belonging to an Asian-associated ancestry cluster reportedly showed fewer N-insertions in productive TCRs than the roughly 700-donor mean, according to what a later analysis found. Reported performance of the classifier showed diagnosis of cytomegalovirus status with high specificity and sensitivity. Previous analysis showed most TCR beta V segments were productive about 87% or about 30% of the time.

This CDR3 is 15 amino acids long. Per the germline V gene, CDR1 is MGHRA and CDR2 is YSYEKL. Trimming took 0 bases from V and 6 from J; bases not matched to a gene: 4. A multiplex PCR was run with 60 Vbeta primers and 13 Jbeta primers. This table comes from immunoSEQ multiplex PCR, and its TCRdb copy is limited to in-frame clones, with some not included. The data hold about 150,000 clones, with around 68% observed a single time. Regarding this clone: As yet, its antigen is unknown.

This clonotype was obtained from a man aged 30 to 45 in good health and CMV-seropositive. The chain joins TRBV4-1 to TRBJ2-2, with 7 bases identical to TRBD2. The sequencing input was PBMCs. This chain's CDR3 is CASSQDGSGAGELFF. DNA for the CDR3: TGCGCCAGCAGCCAAGACGGGAGCGGGGCCGGGGAGCTGTTTTTT.